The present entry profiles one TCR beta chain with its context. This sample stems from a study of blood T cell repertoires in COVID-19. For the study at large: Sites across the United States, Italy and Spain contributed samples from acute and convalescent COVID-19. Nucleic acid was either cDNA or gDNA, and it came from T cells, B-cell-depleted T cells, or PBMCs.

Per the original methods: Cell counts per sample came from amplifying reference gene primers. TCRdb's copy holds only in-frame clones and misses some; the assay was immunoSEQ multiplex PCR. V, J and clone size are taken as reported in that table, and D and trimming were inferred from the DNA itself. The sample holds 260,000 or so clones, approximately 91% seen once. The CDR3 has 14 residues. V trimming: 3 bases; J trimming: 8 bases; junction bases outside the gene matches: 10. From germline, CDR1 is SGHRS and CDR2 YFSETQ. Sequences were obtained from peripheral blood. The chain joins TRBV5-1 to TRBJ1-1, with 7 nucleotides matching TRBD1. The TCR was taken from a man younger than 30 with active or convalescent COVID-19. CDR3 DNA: TGCGCCAGCAGCTCCGGTCGACAGGGCGACGAAGCTTTCTTT. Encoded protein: CASSSGRQGDEAFF.